The 17 T cell receptor beta chains in this list originate from one sample, sequenced in a study of blood T cell repertoires in COVID-19. Data came from immunoSEQ multiplex PCR; TCRdb stores just in-frame clones and leaves some out. The data contain around 230,000 clones, over 80% of them seen just once; the ten biggest clones take up around 30%. The sample was peripheral blood. These receptors were collected from a man in his forties with acute or convalescent COVID-19.

The sample holds one count of this clone. The chain carries TRBV4-1 and TRBJ2-5; D call uncertain. CDR3 length equals 16 residues. V was pared by 0 bases and J by 2 bases, with 13 bases between. Germline V gene lookup returns CDR1 MGHRA and CDR2 YSYEKL. In DNA form, the CDR3 reads TGCGCCAGCAGCCAAGAACCTGAGAGTCGGCAAGAGACCCAGTACTTC. Its protein is CASSQEPESRQETQYF.

The chain joins TRBV30 to TRBJ1-5; D is undetermined. CDR1 and CDR2 from the germline V gene are GTSNPN and SVGIG (reference sequence). Trimming took 1 base from V and 3 from J, leaving 7 bases between them. The CDR3 has 13 residues. The CDR3 coding sequence is TGTGCCTGGAGTGCGCTAATCAATCAGCCCCAGCATTTT. The encoded protein is CAWSALINQPQHF.

This chain joins TRBV14 and TRBJ2-5; TRBD2 is a possible D gene (7 bases). Germline loops: CDR1 SGHDN, CDR2 FVKESK. The CDR3 covers 16 residues. V dropped 4 bases and J dropped 0 bases, with 15 bases sitting between them. The CDR3 nucleotides are TGTGCCAGCAGCCCCGGGGGGCCTTTGTACCAAGAGACCCAGTACTTC. Amino acids: CASSPGGPLYQETQYF.

This clone has only one observation. The rearrangement joins TRBV11-2 to TRBJ1-2, with TRBD1 as a possible D gene (5 bases). The V and J ends lost 1 base and 4 bases respectively, with 10 bases between them. CDR1 and CDR2 from the germline V gene are SGHAT and FQNNGV. The CDR3 has 14 residues. CDR3 sequence (DNA): TGTGCCAGCAGCTTAGTGACAGAGAGCTATGGCTACACCTTC. Residues: CASSLVTESYGYTF.

The V gene is TRBV29-1, the J gene TRBJ1-2; TRBD1 agrees at 8 bases. The CDR3 has 16 residues. After removal of 4 bases from V and 2 bases from J, the junction contained 12 bases not matched to a gene. Germline V CDR1 and CDR2: SQVTM, ANQGSEA. The CDR3 sequence: CSVVLPGQGSNYGYTF. CDR3 sequence (DNA): TGCAGCGTTGTTCTTCCTGGACAGGGATCCAACTATGGCTACACCTTC.

This clone appeared a few times. The gene calls are TRBV7-9 and TRBJ2-7, with D maybe TRBD2 (7 bases). The CDR3 spans 16 residues. The germline V gene encodes CDR1 SEHNR and CDR2 FQNEAQ (reference sequence). Trimming pared 4 bases from V and 9 bases from J, leaving 25 bases between. CDR3 loop: CASSSNGAGARLGQYF. The CDR3 DNA follows: TGTGCCAGCAGCTCGAACGGCGCGGGGGCGCGACTAGGGCAGTACTTC.

The chain couples TRBV5-1 to TRBJ1-1, with a possible D match to TRBD1 (6 bases). Germline V gives CDR1 SGHRS, CDR2 YFSETQ. The CDR3 spans 16 residues. Trimming took 3 bases from V and 1 from J, leaving 16 bases between them. CDR3 region: CASSWGQGLKNTEAFF. For the CDR3, the DNA is TGCGCCAGCAGCTGGGGGCAGGGTCTGAAGAACACTGAAGCTTTCTTT.

The chain employs TRBV5-1 and TRBJ2-7, with D perhaps matching TRBD1 (6 bases). Per the germline V gene, CDR1 is SGHRS and CDR2 is YFSETQ. V lost 0 bases and J lost 3, with 10 bases in between. The CDR3 covers 14 residues. CDR3 coding DNA: TGCGCCAGCAGCTTGGAGACAGGCCTCTACGAGCAGTACTTC. Translation gives CASSLETGLYEQYF.

The chain employs TRBV6-1 and TRBJ2-7, with TRBD2 as a possible D gene (6 bases). V was pared by 1 base and J by 7 bases, with 11 bases between. The CDR3 length is 13 residues. Germline-derived CDR1 and CDR2 are MNHNS and SASEGT. The CDR3 loop reads CASSEGVAGEQYF. DNA for the CDR3: TGTGCCAGCAGTGAAGGAGTTGCGGGGGAGCAGTACTTC.

The chain carries TRBV11-2 and TRBJ2-2, with 7 bases that match TRBD1. Trimming at V came to 5 bases and at J to 7 bases, leaving 4 bases not matched to a gene. Germline V lookup: CDR1 SGHAT, CDR2 FQNNGV. The CDR3 length is 13 residues. CDR3 bases: TGTGCCAGCAGCCCGACAGGGCGCGGGGAGCTGTTTTTT. This gives the protein CASSPTGRGELFF.

This chain uses TRBV7-9 with TRBJ1-2; D is unresolved. Germline loops: CDR1 SEHNR, CDR2 FQNEAQ (reference sequence). V lost 0 bases and J 7 bases, leaving 12 bases between the germline ends. This CDR3 is built from 14 residues. Here the CDR3 DNA reads TGTGCCAGCAGCTTAGCGCAGGAGGGCTCTGGCTACACCTTC. Its translation: CASSLAQEGSGYTF.

This clone was observed a single time. The chain is built from TRBV5-1 and TRBJ2-7; D not resolved. Trimming left V 3 bases short and J 4 bases short, with 11 bases between. This CDR3 region has 13 residues. CDR1 SGHRS and CDR2 YFSETQ come from the germline V gene. The CDR3: CASSWLSGYEQYF. Written as DNA, the CDR3 is TGCGCCAGCAGCTGGCTATCAGGTTACGAGCAGTACTTC. Full variable domain (remainder filled in from reference TRBV5-1 and TRBJ2-7): KAGVTQTPRYLIKTRGQQVTLSCSPISGHRSVSWYQQTPGQGLQFLFEYFSETQRNKGNFPGRFSGRQFSNSRSEMNVSTLELGDSALYLCASSWLSGYEQYFGPGTRLTVT.

The V and J genes are TRBV13 and TRBJ1-2; D not certain. Per the germline V gene, CDR1 is PRHDT and CDR2 is FYEKMQ (reference sequence). The CDR3 loop spans 15 amino acids. V was trimmed by 0 bases and J by 4 bases, leaving 12 bases between them. The CDR3 reads CASSLGLAGIYGYTF. As DNA, the CDR3 is TGTGCCAGCAGCTTAGGCTTAGCGGGAATCTATGGCTACACCTTC.

This chain joins TRBV7-9 and TRBJ1-1; D gene ambiguous. This CDR3 is 15 amino acids long. The V and J ends lost 5 bases and 3 bases respectively, with 16 bases between them. From germline, CDR1 is SEHNR and CDR2 FQNEAQ (reference sequence). The CDR3 reads CASSPVVGVDTEAFF. In nucleotides, the CDR3 is TGTGCCAGCAGCCCTGTCGTCGGGGTAGACACTGAAGCTTTCTTT.

The gene calls are TRBV30 and TRBJ1-2; no definite D call. The CDR3 extends over 11 amino acids. V lost 0 bases and J 7 bases, leaving 6 bases between the germline ends. CDR1 GTSNPN and CDR2 SVGIG come from the germline V gene (reference sequence). DNA for the CDR3: TGTGCCTGGAGTGTACAGCTTGGCTACACCTTC. It is translated as CAWSVQLGYTF.

This sequence joins TRBV11-3 and TRBJ2-3; D is uncertain. V was clipped by 4 bases and J by 8 bases, with 13 bases between them. The CDR3 runs to 13 residues. Germline V gives CDR1 SGHNT, CDR2 YENEEA. The CDR3 protein is CASSSVGFGTQYF. For the CDR3, the DNA is TGTGCCAGCAGCTCGGTGGGCTTTGGTACGCAGTATTTT.

The count of this clone is one. The CDR3 DNA reads TGCAGCGGGTTGAGGGCGCGTACTAGCGGGCAGTACAATGAGCAGTTCTTC. It translates to CSGLRARTSGQYNEQFF. The V gene is TRBV29-1, the J gene TRBJ2-1, with 9 bases matching TRBD2. The CDR3 loop spans 17 amino acids. The junction had 17 bases not matched to a gene; V was cut back by 7 bases and J by 4 bases. The germline V gene has CDR1 SQVTM and CDR2 ANQGSEA.